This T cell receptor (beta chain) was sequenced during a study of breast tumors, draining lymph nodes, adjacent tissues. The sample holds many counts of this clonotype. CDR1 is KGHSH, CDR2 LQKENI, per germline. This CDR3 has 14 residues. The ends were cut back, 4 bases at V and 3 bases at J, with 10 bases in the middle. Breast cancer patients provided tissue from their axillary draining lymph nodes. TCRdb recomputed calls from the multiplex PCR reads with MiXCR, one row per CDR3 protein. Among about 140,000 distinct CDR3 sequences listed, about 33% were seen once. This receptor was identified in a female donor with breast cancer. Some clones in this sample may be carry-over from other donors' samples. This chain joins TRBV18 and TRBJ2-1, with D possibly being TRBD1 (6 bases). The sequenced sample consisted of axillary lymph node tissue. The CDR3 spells CASSRGTNYNEQFF. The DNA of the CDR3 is TGTGCCAGCTCACGAGGGACAAACTACAATGAGCAGTTCTTC.